What follows are 20 T cell receptor beta chains derived from one specimen sequenced in a study of T-cell reconstitution after alpha-beta-depleted transplantation in children. A TCRbeta library incorporating unique molecular identifiers was prepared. One entry per CDR3 protein results from TCRdb running MiXCR on the PCR reads. Of about 460,000 distinct CDR3 sequences listed, about 10% are singletons. Source: PBMCs, taken before TCRalphabeta/CD19-depleted stem cell transplant. Every receptor here comes from a child aged 2-15 years with inherited bone marrow failure, due to receive a stem cell transplant.

This clonotype was seen more than once but under ten times. Mismatch with germline at one junction end may stem from a read error. The rearrangement uses TRBV27 and TRBJ2-7; D is perhaps TRBD1 or TRBD2 (5 bases each). The CDR3 extends over 12 amino acids. Germline lookup yields CDR1 MNHEY and CDR2 SMNVEV (reference sequence). The CDR3 loop reads CLLVGAGYEQYF. In DNA, the CDR3 is TGCCTTCTGGTCGGGGCCGGCTACGAGCAGTACTTC.

This clonotype was recorded only once. The genes are TRBV9 and TRBJ1-1; perhaps TRBD1 as D (6 bases). V was cut by 0 bases and J by 0 bases, with 12 bases left in between. CDR1 SGDLS and CDR2 YYNGEE come from the germline V gene. The CDR3 loop spans 16 amino acids. The CDR3 nucleotides read TGTGCCAGCAGCGTAGGTTCGGACAGTATGAACACTGAAGCTTTCTTT. Translated, it gives CASSVGSDSMNTEAFF.

The sample holds many counts of this clonotype. The chain couples TRBV28 to TRBJ2-6; the match to TRBD2 covers 12 bases. Germline V CDR1 and CDR2: MDHEN, SYDVKM. J gave up 3 bases and V 5 bases, and 5 bases lay outside the gene matches. The CDR3 runs 17 residues. In DNA, the CDR3 is TGTGCCAGCAGTCAGACTAGCGGGAGACGTGGGGCCAACGTCCTGACTTTC. Translating gives CASSQTSGRRGANVLTF.

This clonotype showed up many times. The chain combines TRBV6-5 with TRBJ2-1, with D hard to call. The germline gives CDR1 MNHEY, CDR2 SVGAGI. CDR3 length equals 13 residues. Trimming cost V 0 bases and J 5 bases, with 5 bases left between them. The CDR3 region is CASSYSSDNEQFF. CDR3 DNA: TGTGCCAGCAGTTACTCGAGTGACAATGAGCAGTTCTTC.

This clonotype was detected many times. At one end, the junction sequence differs from germline, possibly due to a read error. The J gene is TRBJ2-5, the V gene TRBV5-1; weak D call: TRBD1 (5 bases). Germline V lookup: CDR1 SGHRS, CDR2 YFSETQ. The CDR3 consists of 12 residues. In DNA form, the CDR3 reads TGTGCCAGCAGCTTAGGGGAAGAGACCCAGTACTTC. It codes for CASSLGEETQYF.

The table lists this clonotype with a few counts. The chain has TRBV7-9 and TRBJ2-4; 8 positions agree with TRBD2. This CDR3 comprises 16 residues. Germline V gene sequence: CDR1 SEHNR, CDR2 FQNEAQ (reference sequence). V lost 1 base and J lost 2; bases outside the gene matches: 4. CDR3 protein: CASSLEQRGTKNIQYF. The CDR3 DNA is TGTGCCAGCAGCTTAGAACAGCGGGGGACCAAAAACATTCAGTACTTC.

This clonotype was recorded many times. The chain carries TRBV5-1 and TRBJ2-7; 9 bases line up with TRBD2. Germline-derived CDR1 and CDR2 are SGHRS and YFSETQ. Trimming cost V 2 bases and J 5 bases; bases outside gene matches: 11. CDR3 length: 16 residues. CDR3 nucleotides: TGCGCCAGCAGCTTTCGCTTTAGCGGGAGTTCGAACGAGCAGTACTTC. It is translated as CASSFRFSGSSNEQYF.

This clonotype appeared many times. The rearrangement links TRBV6-5 to TRBJ2-1; D is unresolved. This CDR3 region has 15 residues. The germline CDR1 and CDR2 sequences are MNHEY and SVGAGI. Between the trimmed V and J ends, which lost 6 bases and 0 bases, there was a span of 12 bases. The CDR3 loop reads CASSPDGFSYNEQFF. CDR3 coding DNA: TGTGCCAGCAGCCCTGACGGTTTCTCCTACAATGAGCAGTTCTTC.

This clonotype came up many times. The J gene is TRBJ2-7, the V gene TRBV6-2 or TRBV6-3; TRBD2 might be the D (5 bases). Trimming left V 7 bases short and J 2 bases short, with 12 bases between. The CDR3 extends over 13 amino acids. Per germline, CDR1 MNHEY and CDR2 SVGEGT. CDR3 nucleotide sequence: TGTGCCAGCATTTCCGGGAACCCCTACGAGCAGTACTTC. This encodes CASISGNPYEQYF.

This clonotype has ten or more counts. The chain is built from TRBV7-9 and TRBJ2-6; TRBD2 is a possible D gene (6 bases). From germline, CDR1 is SEHNR and CDR2 FQNEAQ (reference sequence). V gave up 2 bases and J gave up 0 bases, with 14 bases separating them. The CDR3 is made up of 18 amino acids. This CDR3 reads CASSLLAGEASGANVLTF. The CDR3 region has the DNA TGTGCCAGCAGCTTATTGGCCGGGGAGGCCTCTGGGGCCAACGTCCTGACTTTC.

A remark on this clonotype: This may be a read error: a much more frequent sequence differs by one nucleotide. As the CDR3 is not closed by the conserved phenylalanine or tryptophan, this likely results from a read error. The gene calls are TRBV12-3 or TRBV12-4 and TRBJ2-2; D is perhaps TRBD1 (6 bases). Trimming left V 5 bases short and J 5 bases short, with 9 bases between. CDR3 length: 13 residues. The CDR3: CASSARGTGELFV. The CDR3 bases are TGTGCCAGCAGTGCCAGGGGAACCGGGGAGCTGTTTGTT.

This clonotype was detected ten times or more. In DNA, the CDR3 is TGTGCCAGCACCCTGTCCGGGAGCTCCTACAATGAGCAGTTCTTC. It is translated as CASTLSGSSYNEQFF. This chain links TRBV27 with TRBJ2-1, with D perhaps TRBD2 (6 bases). V lost 7 bases to trimming and J lost 0 bases, with 13 bases between them. CDR3 length equals 15 residues. CDR1 is MNHEY, CDR2 SMNVEV, per germline (reference sequence).

This clonotype has at least ten counts. The chain couples TRBV12-3 or TRBV12-4 to TRBJ2-7; D is possibly TRBD2 (7 bases). The CDR3 consists of 13 residues. V lost 8 bases, J lost 3 bases, and 14 bases lay in between. In DNA form, the CDR3 reads TGTGCCAGCGGGTACAGGGAGGGCTACGAGCAGTACTTC. It codes for CASGYREGYEQYF.

This rearrangement joins TRBV19 to TRBJ1-2; weak D call: TRBD1 (6 bases). Germline V gene sequence: CDR1 LNHDA, CDR2 SQIVND (reference sequence). The CDR3 is 14 amino acids. V was shortened by 6 bases and J by 7 bases, with 18 bases between the two germline ends. In DNA form, the CDR3 reads TGTGCCAGTAGAACGACAGGAGTTCGAGGTGGCTACACCTTC. This encodes CASRTTGVRGGYTF.

The gene calls are TRBV5-4 and TRBJ2-1, with 8 bases that match TRBD2. This CDR3 has 15 residues. The J segment lost 6 bases and the V segment lost 0 bases, leaving 5 bases of the junction unmatched. Germline values: CDR1 SGHNT, CDR2 YYREEE (reference sequence). This CDR3 reads CASSLDGLAANEQFF. CDR3 coding DNA: TGTGCCAGCAGCTTGGACGGACTAGCCGCCAATGAGCAGTTCTTC.

This clonotype has a count of ten or more. The rearrangement joins TRBV12-3 or TRBV12-4 to TRBJ2-3; TRBD1 agrees at 9 bases. This CDR3 spans 14 amino acids. V shed 9 bases and J 3 bases; nucleotides not matched to a gene: 7. The DNA of the CDR3 is TGTGCCAGTACACAGGGGGCAAGGACAGATACGCAGTATTTT. It encodes CASTQGARTDTQYF.

This clonotype was found many times. The J gene is TRBJ2-2, the V gene TRBV11-2, with 8 nucleotides matching TRBD1. Trimming took 0 bases from V and 3 from J; bases not matched to a gene: 6. This CDR3 comprises 17 residues. Per the germline V gene, CDR1 is SGHAT and CDR2 is FQNNGV. CDR3 nucleotide sequence: TGTGCCAGCAGCTTAGATCCTCCAGGGGGCCACACCGGGGAGCTGTTTTTT. This sequence encodes CASSLDPPGGHTGELFF.

The chain is built from TRBV7-2 and TRBJ2-5, with D hard to call. Germline V gene lookup returns CDR1 SGHTA and CDR2 FQGNSA. The CDR3 contains 12 residues. V was shortened by 1 base and J by 10 bases, with 10 bases between the two germline ends. This CDR3 reads CASSLVVADQYF. The CDR3 DNA sequence: TGTGCCAGCAGCTTAGTGGTAGCCGACCAGTACTTC.

The table lists this clonotype with many counts. V and J are TRBV11-2 and TRBJ2-5; the match to TRBD2 covers 9 bases. Germline V gene sequence: CDR1 SGHAT, CDR2 FQNNGV. V was clipped by 5 bases and J by 4 bases; unmatched bases: 11. The CDR3 sequence is 16 residues long. This CDR3 reads CASSATVSGRVETQYF. The DNA of the CDR3 is TGTGCCAGCAGCGCCACAGTTAGCGGGAGAGTAGAGACCCAGTACTTC.

In its sample, this clonotype was seen a few times. The gene calls are TRBV5-1 and TRBJ2-5; no reliable D call. Trimming stripped 0 bases from V and 5 bases from J, with 11 bases between. This CDR3 spans 14 amino acids. Looked up from germline, CDR1 is SGHRS and CDR2 is YFSETQ. The CDR3, as DNA: TGCGCCAGCAGCTTGGTGGCCGGTCACGAGACCCAGTACTTC. As protein: CASSLVAGHETQYF.